Shown below are 17 T cell receptor beta chains from a single sample sequenced in a study of cytomegalovirus exposure and HLA in healthy donors. It was with 60 Vbeta and 13 Jbeta primers that the PCR ran. Produced via immunoSEQ multiplex PCR; TCRdb's table is partial and in-frame only. The top ten hold around 5.1% of the sample, which has around 82,000 clones, under 80% seen once. Specimen: PBMCs. The receptors come from a male donor in good health and CMV-seropositive.

The chain employs TRBV7-8 and TRBJ1-1; tentative D call: TRBD1 (5 bases). The length of the CDR3 is 15 residues. V gave up 7 bases and J gave up 3 bases, with 18 bases separating them. CDR1 is SGHVS and CDR2 is FQNEAQ in the germline V gene. The CDR3 region is CASNRGGRWYTEAFF. Written as DNA, the CDR3 is TGTGCCAGCAACCGGGGGGGTCGATGGTACACTGAAGCTTTCTTT.

This chain connects TRBV6-5 to TRBJ2-3, with D possibly TRBD2 on 6 matching bases. Trimming cost V 6 bases and J 8 bases, with 12 bases left between them. The CDR3 runs 12 residues. Germline lookup yields CDR1 MNHEY and CDR2 SVGAGI. The chain's CDR3 is CASRRDFGTQYF. The DNA of the CDR3 is TGTGCCAGCAGGAGGGACTTCGGTACGCAGTATTTT.

The V gene is TRBV5-8, the J gene TRBJ2-2; TRBD1 agrees at 7 bases. CDR3 length equals 14 residues. V lost 7 bases, J lost 1 base, and 4 bases stayed unmatched. Per the germline V gene, CDR1 is SGHTS and CDR2 is YDEGEE. CDR3 DNA sequence: TGTGCCAGCCGGGACAGCTTGAACACCGGGGAGCTGTTTTTT. As protein: CASRDSLNTGELFF.

This sequence joins TRBV7-6 and TRBJ2-7; D perhaps matches TRBD2 (5 bases). Trimming pared 6 bases from V and 3 bases from J, leaving 12 bases between. CDR3 length: 13 amino acids. Germline lookup yields CDR1 SGHVS and CDR2 FNYEAQ. CDR3 protein: CASSFPGSYEQYF. CDR3 coding DNA: TGTGCCAGCAGTTTCCCGGGGAGCTACGAGCAGTACTTC.

The chain links TRBV7-2 to TRBJ1-5; 7 positions agree with TRBD1. Germline V lookup: CDR1 SGHTA, CDR2 FQGNSA. Trimming took 4 bases from V and 5 from J; bases not matched to a gene: 8. The CDR3 length is 15 residues. The CDR3 nucleotides are TGTGCCAGCAGCTCGCGGGGACAGCCAGATCAGCCCCAGCATTTT. Its translation is CASSSRGQPDQPQHF.

CDR3 in amino acids: CASCPWRVAAEQYF. The CDR3 DNA follows: TGTGCCAGTTGCCCGTGGAGGGTGGCGGCCGAGCAGTACTTC. V usage is TRBV5-6 and J usage is TRBJ2-7; tentative D call: TRBD2 (6 bases). This CDR3 comprises 14 residues. In germline, CDR1 is SGHDT, CDR2 YYEEEE. Trimming stripped 8 bases from V and 6 bases from J, with 21 bases between.

This chain links TRBV6-5 with TRBJ2-5; D gene ambiguous. The CDR3 has 14 amino acids. Trimming took 0 bases from V and 2 from J, leaving 7 bases between them. Germline CDR1 reads MNHEY; CDR2 reads SVGAGI. The CDR3 nucleotides read TGTGCCAGCAGTTACTCGACCGGGCAAGAGACCCAGTACTTC. Amino acid sequence: CASSYSTGQETQYF.

J is TRBJ2-1 and V is TRBV30; tentatively, D is TRBD2 (5 bases). The CDR3 has 16 amino acids. Germline V gene lookup returns CDR1 GTSNPN and CDR2 SVGIG (reference sequence). V shed 0 bases and J shed 2 bases, with 14 bases lying between them. CDR3 in amino acids: CAWSVLGLQPYNEQFF. Here the CDR3 DNA reads TGTGCCTGGAGTGTACTAGGGCTTCAACCCTACAATGAGCAGTTCTTC. Using reference TRBV30 and TRBJ2-1 for the parts outside the CDR3, the full variable domain is SQTIHQWPATLVQPVGSPLSLECTVEGTSNPNLYWYRQAAGRGLQLLFYSVGIGQISSEVPQNLSASRPQDRQFILSSKKLLLSDSGFYLCAWSVLGLQPYNEQFFGPGTRLTVL.

CDR3 nucleotides: TGTGCCAGCAGCCTCCGATCTAGCGGGGGGGCCCAAGAGACCCAGTACTTC. Amino acids: CASSLRSSGGAQETQYF. This chain connects TRBV7-9 to TRBJ2-5; 12 bases line up with TRBD2. In germline, CDR1 is SEHNR, CDR2 FQNEAQ (reference sequence). V lost 5 bases and J lost 1; bases outside the gene matches: 8. The CDR3 runs 17 residues.

The V call is TRBV7-8, the J call TRBJ2-7; D may be TRBD1 (5 bases). The CDR3 is made up of 15 amino acids. The V gene lost 5 bases and the J gene lost 0 bases, with 14 bases spanning the gap. Germline V gene sequence: CDR1 SGHVS, CDR2 FQNEAQ. The CDR3 spells CASSPRTLVSYEQYF. The CDR3, as DNA: TGTGCCAGCAGCCCGCGGACATTGGTCTCCTACGAGCAGTACTTC.

J is TRBJ2-1 and V is TRBV5-4; 11 nucleotides line up with TRBD1. Germline CDR1 and CDR2: SGHNT and YYREEE (reference sequence). The J segment lost 4 bases and the V segment lost 5 bases, leaving 5 bases of the junction unmatched. The CDR3 consists of 15 residues. In DNA, the CDR3 is TGTGCCAGCAGGGGGGGGACAGGGGGTTACAATGAGCAGTTCTTC. This sequence encodes CASRGGTGGYNEQFF.

The rearrangement links TRBV7-3 to TRBJ1-1; 8 bases fit TRBD1. With V trimmed by 5 bases and J by 3 bases, 5 bases remained unmatched. The CDR3 loop spans 14 amino acids. The germline V gene has CDR1 SGHTA and CDR2 FQGTGA. DNA of the CDR3: TGTGCCAGCAGCCCCCAGGGGGCCTACACTGAAGCTTTCTTT. This encodes CASSPQGAYTEAFF.

With regard to this clone: Mismatch with germline at one junction end may stem from a read error. The genes are TRBV7-8 and TRBJ2-3; maybe TRBD2 (5 bases). Germline V gene sequence: CDR1 SGHVS, CDR2 FQNEAQ. The CDR3 is made up of 15 amino acids. The DNA for the CDR3 is TGTGCCAGCAGCTCGGACTGGGCTAGCACAGATAGGCAGTATTTT. Its translation is CASSSDWASTDRQYF. Full variable domain (remainder filled in from reference TRBV7-8 and TRBJ2-3): GAGVSQSPRYKVAKRGQDVALRCDPISGHVSLFWYQQALGQGPEFLTYFQNEAQLDKSGLPSDRFFAERPEGSVSTLKIQRTQQEDSAVYLCASSSDWASTDRQYFGPGTRLTVL.

This chain links TRBV2 with TRBJ2-5, with 7 bases fitting TRBD2. Per germline, CDR1 SNHLY and CDR2 FYNNEI. The CDR3 spans 14 residues. Trimming took 8 bases from V and 5 from J; bases not matched to a gene: 11. The CDR3 DNA reads as TGTGCCAGCCCCCGGCAGCGGGGCGGTGAGACCCAGTACTTC. Translation: CASPRQRGGETQYF.

The chain combines TRBV4-1 with TRBJ2-3; weak D call: TRBD2 (6 bases). Trimming cost V 2 bases and J 2 bases, with 14 bases left between them. From germline, CDR1 is MGHRA and CDR2 YSYEKL. CDR3 size: 16 residues. The DNA of the CDR3 is TGCGCCAGCAGCCAATTTCTAGCGTTCCCCACAGATACGCAGTATTTT. Amino acids: CASSQFLAFPTDTQYF.

The chain links TRBV13 to TRBJ1-6; a possible D gene is TRBD1 (6 bases). The CDR3 runs to 13 residues. V was shortened by 8 bases and J by 10 bases, with 15 bases between the two germline ends. The V gene's germline CDR1 is PRHDT and CDR2 FYEKMQ (reference sequence). CDR3: CASGGQGNSPLHF. CDR3 coding DNA: TGTGCCAGCGGGGGCCAGGGGAACTCACCCCTCCACTTT.

This clone has a handful of counts. The CDR3 DNA is TGCGCCAGCAGCAGATCATCTGGACAGGGGGCGAGTAAACTGTTTTTT. Residues: CASSRSSGQGASKLFF. The rearrangement links TRBV4-1 to TRBJ1-4, with 11 bases lining up with TRBD1. The V gene's germline CDR1 is MGHRA and CDR2 YSYEKL. The CDR3 is 16 residues long. With V trimmed by 5 bases and J by 11 bases, 13 bases remained unmatched.